These 15 T cell receptor beta chains were all obtained from the same sample, sequenced in a study of T cells expressing NK-cell markers. TCRdb derives one entry per CDR3 protein from the 5' RACE reads, leaving out DNA. This sample's clone table lists about 440,000 distinct CDR3 sequences. The sequencing sample was made of blood T cells: a sorted CD56 or NKG2C T cell subset, CD4+ or CD8+ T cells, or bulk PBMC T cells (not recorded which). Receptor source: a woman aged 18 to 75 in good health.

The chain recombines TRBV14 with TRBJ1-3. Germline-derived CDR1 and CDR2 are SGHDN and FVKESK. CDR3 length: 16 residues. CDR3 in amino acids: CASSQKALSSGNTIYF.

The gene calls are TRBV20-1 and TRBJ1-4. The CDR3 has 14 amino acids. Germline V gene data show CDR1 as DFQATT and CDR2 as SNEGSKA (reference sequence). CDR3 residues: CSATPPATNEKLFF.

The chain carries TRBV10-3 and TRBJ1-1; the TRBD1 assignment by TCRdb is unverifiable without DNA. The CDR3 has 12 amino acids. CDR1 is ENHRY and CDR2 is SYGVKD in the germline V gene. CDR3: CAIRTEKGGAFF.

This rearrangement joins TRBV6-2 or TRBV6-3 to TRBJ2-1; TCRdb gives TRBD2 as the D gene, but with no DNA this cannot be confirmed. The germline CDR1 and CDR2 sequences are MNHEY and SVGEGT. The CDR3 spans 15 residues. The CDR3 sequence: CASSYVAGGLGEQFF.

CDR3 sequence: CASGSASGGGTEAFF. The J gene is TRBJ1-1, the V gene TRBV7-9; TCRdb's D call of TRBD1 is untestable without DNA. Germline-derived CDR1 and CDR2 are SEHNR and FQNEAQ (reference sequence). The CDR3 is 15 residues long.

The chain combines TRBV7-3 with TRBJ2-1; TCRdb calls TRBD1, which cannot be checked without DNA. CDR3 length equals 15 residues. Germline V lookup: CDR1 SGHTA, CDR2 FQGTGA. CDR3 sequence: CASSPQGAIMNEQFF.

The V call is TRBV6-5, the J call TRBJ1-3; the TRBD1 assignment by TCRdb is unverifiable without DNA. Germline V lookup: CDR1 MNHEY, CDR2 SVGAGI. The CDR3 consists of 14 residues. The CDR3: CASSSTGGRDTIYF.

V gene TRBV28 combines with J gene TRBJ1-2. Germline CDR1 and CDR2: MDHEN and SYDVKM. The CDR3 spans 17 residues. This chain's CDR3 is CASSLKGSLPSNYGYTF.

The CDR3 region is CSARESSTRLAQYF. The V and J genes are TRBV20-1 and TRBJ2-3. CDR1 DFQATT and CDR2 SNEGSKA come from the germline V gene (reference sequence). The CDR3 has 14 amino acids.

The gene calls are TRBV19 and TRBJ2-1. The CDR3 loop spans 15 amino acids. The germline gives CDR1 LNHDA, CDR2 SQIVND (reference sequence). The CDR3: CASSVRQEIYNEQFF.

J is TRBJ1-5 and V is TRBV12-3 or TRBV12-4; TCRdb's D call of TRBD1 is untestable without DNA. The CDR3 runs to 17 residues. Here the CDR3 reads CASSLVGQGRWDQPQHF.

The chain employs TRBV11-1 and TRBJ2-1. Germline CDR1 SGHAT, CDR2 FQDESV (reference sequence). The CDR3 has 15 residues. CDR3 loop: CASSLADRPSKEQFF. The variable domain in full, with the rest retrieved from reference TRBV11-1 and TRBJ2-1, is EAEVAQSPRYKITEKSQAVAFWCDPISGHATLYWYRQILGQGPELLVQFQDESVVDDSQLPKDRFSAERLKGVDSTLKIQPAELGDSAMYLCASSLADRPSKEQFFGPGTRLTVL.

The rearrangement joins TRBV15 to TRBJ1-1; no DNA is available, so the TRBD1 call from TCRdb remains unchecked. The CDR3 is 15 residues long. The germline V gene has CDR1 LNHNV and CDR2 YYDKDF (reference sequence). The CDR3 loop reads CATSRASGQGTEAFF.

The chain carries TRBV12-3 or TRBV12-4 and TRBJ2-1; TCRdb names TRBD2, which stays unverified in the absence of DNA. CDR3 length: 16 amino acids. The CDR3 here is CASTRRLAGGVIEQFF.

The chain couples TRBV12-3 or TRBV12-4 to TRBJ1-6. The length of the CDR3 is 13 residues. The CDR3 region is CASSFNSNSPLHF.